This is a list of T cell receptor beta chains from one sample in a study of blood T cell repertoires in COVID-19. Profiled with immunoSEQ multiplex PCR; TCRdb holds only in-frame clones, not every one. The table has 150,000 to 200,000 clones, over 75% seen once; the top ten hold 9.8%. Sequences were obtained from peripheral blood. The receptors originated from a woman aged 80 or over with acute or convalescent COVID-19. Each CDR3 is given with its conserved first and last residue. The D gene is left open where the match is weak. Part of the rows lack a size; the others show once, few, many or a class for expanded clones.

v_gene,j_gene,abundance,d_gene,CDR3aa,CDR3nt
TRBV18,TRBJ1-1,.,.,CASSPGGATTEAFF,TGTGCCAGCTCTCCCGGGGGGGCCACGACTGAAGCTTTCTTT
TRBV7-7,TRBJ2-5,.,.,CASSLGYTETQYF,TGTGCCAGCAGCTTAGGGTACACAGAGACCCAGTACTTC
TRBV6-6,TRBJ2-1,.,.,CASSYSSQRYNEQFF,TGTGCCAGCAGTTACTCTTCGCAGCGATACAATGAGCAGTTCTTC
TRBV14,TRBJ2-2,.,.,CASSQGDWTGTGELFF,TGTGCCAGCAGCCAAGGTGACTGGACTGGAACCGGGGAGCTGTTTTTT
TRBV6-5,TRBJ2-7,.,TRBD1,CASRPDRGGEQYF,TGTGCCAGCAGACCAGACAGGGGGGGGGAGCAGTACTTC
TRBV28,TRBJ2-5,.,.,CASSPWARGETQYF,TGTGCCAGCAGTCCTTGGGCCCGAGGGGAGACCCAGTACTTC
TRBV5-8,TRBJ1-4,.,TRBD1,CASSSGQPSWEKLFF,TGTGCCAGCAGCTCGGGACAGCCCAGTTGGGAAAAACTGTTTTTT
TRBV11-2,TRBJ2-6,.,.,CASSSARSSGANVLTF,TGTGCCAGCAGCTCCGCAAGGAGCTCTGGGGCCAACGTCCTGACTTTC
TRBV11-2,TRBJ2-2,.,.,CASSLRSMRSANTGELFF,TGTGCCAGCAGCCTAAGGAGTATGCGGAGCGCGAACACCGGGGAGCTGTTTTTT
TRBV18,TRBJ1-1,.,TRBD1,CASSRAGGVNTEAFF,TGTGCCAGCTCACGAGCAGGGGGAGTCAACACTGAAGCTTTCTTT
TRBV7-9,TRBJ2-1,once,TRBD2,CASSLENSGLAVSYNEQFF,TGTGCCAGCAGCTTAGAGAATTCAGGACTAGCGGTCTCCTACAATGAGCAGTTCTTC
TRBV7-2,TRBJ2-1,.,TRBD2,CASSLSGGVYNEQFF,TGTGCCAGCAGCTTGAGCGGGGGGGTCTACAATGAGCAGTTCTTC
TRBV15,TRBJ2-1,.,TRBD2,CATSRELAGGVIQSEQFF,TGTGCCACCAGCAGAGAACTAGCGGGGGGCGTAATACAAAGTGAGCAGTTCTTC
TRBV7-9,TRBJ2-3,.,TRBD1,CASSLTGLVTDTQYF,TGTGCCAGCAGCTTGACAGGGCTTGTCACAGATACGCAGTATTTT
TRBV12-3/TRBV12-4,TRBJ1-2,.,.,CASSRRGGGYTF,TGTGCCAGCAGTCGGAGGGGTGGTGGCTACACCTTC
TRBV5-6,TRBJ2-2,.,TRBD1,CASSPGQVGYTTGELFF,TGTGCCAGCAGCCCCGGACAGGTCGGGTACACCACCGGGGAGCTGTTTTTT
TRBV5-1,TRBJ1-1,.,.,CASAGKGNTEAFF,TGCGCCAGCGCCGGGAAAGGGAACACTGAAGCTTTCTTT
TRBV10-1,TRBJ2-3,.,.,CASSDRAADTQYF,TGCGCCAGCAGTGACAGGGCTGCAGATACGCAGTATTTT
TRBV7-2,TRBJ2-3,.,.,CASRTPGTSTDTQYF,TGTGCCAGCAGAACCCCCGGGACTAGCACAGATACGCAGTATTTT
TRBV19,TRBJ1-5,few,TRBD1,CASSFLQGAYNQPQHF,TGTGCCAGTAGTTTTTTACAGGGGGCCTACAATCAGCCCCAGCATTTT
TRBV7-2,TRBJ1-2,.,.,CASSSPPRQIYGYTF,TGTGCCAGCAGCTCCCCCCCGAGACAGATTTATGGCTACACCTTC
TRBV9,TRBJ1-2,.,.,CASSVGRGLRRGYTF,TGTGCCAGCAGCGTAGGACGGGGGTTACGACGAGGCTACACCTTC
TRBV19,TRBJ2-2,.,TRBD1,CASSILGQGFTGELFF,TGTGCCAGTAGTATTTTGGGACAGGGGTTCACCGGGGAGCTGTTTTTT
TRBV6-2/TRBV6-3,TRBJ2-1,.,TRBD2,CASSPRAGSYNEQFF,TGTGCCAGCAGTCCCCGAGCGGGGTCCTACAATGAGCAGTTCTTC
TRBV30,TRBJ2-7,.,TRBD1,CAWSAGTVYEQYF,TGTGCCTGGAGTGCCGGGACAGTCTACGAGCAGTACTTC
TRBV28,TRBJ1-1,once,.,CASIAGAGPNTEAFF,TGTGCCAGCATCGCGGGGGCGGGGCCGAACACTGAAGCTTTCTTT
TRBV5-1,TRBJ2-3,.,.,CASSYTRGSTDTQYF,TGCGCCAGCAGCTATACCAGGGGAAGCACAGATACGCAGTATTTT
TRBV6-6,TRBJ1-3,.,.,CASSPRRDFSSGNTIYF,TGTGCCAGCAGTCCCCGAAGGGACTTCAGCTCTGGAAACACCATATATTTT
TRBV19,TRBJ1-5,.,TRBD1,CASSMGQGGRPQHF,TGTGCCAGTAGTATGGGACAGGGAGGTAGGCCCCAGCATTTT
TRBV3-1/TRBV3-2,TRBJ2-7,.,TRBD1,CASSQDWTGATGILYEQYF,TGTGCCAGCAGCCAAGATTGGACCGGTGCGACAGGGATACTCTACGAGCAGTACTTC
TRBV6-5,TRBJ1-5,.,.,CASSPGQTSQPQHF,TGTGCCAGCAGCCCCGGACAGACCAGTCAGCCCCAGCATTTT